One sample yielded the 7 T cell receptor beta chains listed below, sequenced in a study of T cell responses to AZD1222 COVID-19 vaccine. The repertoire was sequenced with immunoSEQ multiplex PCR; TCRdb's copy has only in-frame clones and lacks some. The table lists about 130,000 clones, under 95% of them singletons. Material: peripheral blood, obtained on day 0 of AZD1222 vaccination. The receptors come from an adult in good health.

The chain employs TRBV5-1 and TRBJ2-5; 15 nucleotides match TRBD2. The germline gives CDR1 SGHRS, CDR2 YFSETQ. The CDR3 covers 18 residues. V was pared by 0 bases and J by 4 bases, with 7 bases of the junction left unmatched. CDR3 nucleotides: TGCGCCAGCAGCTTGGGCGGTCAGGGACTAGCGGGGGGAGAGACCCAGTACTTC. Encoded protein: CASSLGGQGLAGGETQYF.

The chain is built from TRBV9 and TRBJ2-5; TRBD1 is a possible D gene (5 bases). The CDR3 is 14 amino acids. The V gene lost 3 bases and the J gene lost 0 bases, with 9 bases spanning the gap. Germline assignment: CDR1 SGDLS and CDR2 YYNGEE. CDR3 sequence reads: CASSAPGYQETQYF. CDR3 coding DNA: TGTGCCAGCAGCGCCCCAGGGTACCAAGAGACCCAGTACTTC.

V is TRBV21-1 and J is TRBJ2-1; the table's D gene call, TRBD1, was not cross checked with the DNA. TRBV21-1 is a documented pseudogene. The CDR3 has 15 amino acids. CDR3 loop: CASRPGQGVYNEQFF. The CDR3, as DNA: TGTGCCAGCAGACCGGGACAGGGAGTCTACAATGAGCAGTTCTTC.

The chain employs TRBV5-1 and TRBJ2-3; D call uncertain. V lost 2 bases, J lost 2 bases, and 9 bases lay in between. Germline lookup yields CDR1 SGHRS and CDR2 YFSETQ. CDR3 length equals 14 residues. CDR3 bases: TGCGCCAGCAGCTTAATCTCTAACACAGATACGCAGTATTTT. Protein sequence: CASSLISNTDTQYF.

This chain connects TRBV18 to TRBJ1-4; D may be TRBD1 (6 bases). Germline lookup yields CDR1 KGHSH and CDR2 LQKENI. CDR3 length: 14 amino acids. The V and J ends lost 3 bases and 8 bases respectively, with 13 bases between them. The CDR3 DNA reads TGTGCCAGCTCACCGAACAGGGAGGACGAAAAACTGTTTTTT. It codes for CASSPNREDEKLFF.

The rearrangement joins TRBV7-2 to TRBJ2-5; D remains unclear. Germline V gene data show CDR1 as SGHTA and CDR2 as FQGNSA. The CDR3 contains 16 residues. V was clipped by 5 bases and J by 1 base, with 17 bases between them. DNA for the CDR3: TGTGCCAGCAGCCCTCAGCCCGGGTCAGCCCAAGAGACCCAGTACTTC. Translation: CASSPQPGSAQETQYF.

V usage is TRBV9 and J usage is TRBJ1-3; D unresolved. CDR3 length: 13 amino acids. The germline V gene has CDR1 SGDLS and CDR2 YYNGEE. Between the trimmed V and J ends, which lost 3 bases and 3 bases, there was a span of 7 bases. Here the CDR3 DNA reads TGTGCCAGCAGCGAGGACCATGGAAACACCATATATTTT. Protein sequence: CASSEDHGNTIYF.